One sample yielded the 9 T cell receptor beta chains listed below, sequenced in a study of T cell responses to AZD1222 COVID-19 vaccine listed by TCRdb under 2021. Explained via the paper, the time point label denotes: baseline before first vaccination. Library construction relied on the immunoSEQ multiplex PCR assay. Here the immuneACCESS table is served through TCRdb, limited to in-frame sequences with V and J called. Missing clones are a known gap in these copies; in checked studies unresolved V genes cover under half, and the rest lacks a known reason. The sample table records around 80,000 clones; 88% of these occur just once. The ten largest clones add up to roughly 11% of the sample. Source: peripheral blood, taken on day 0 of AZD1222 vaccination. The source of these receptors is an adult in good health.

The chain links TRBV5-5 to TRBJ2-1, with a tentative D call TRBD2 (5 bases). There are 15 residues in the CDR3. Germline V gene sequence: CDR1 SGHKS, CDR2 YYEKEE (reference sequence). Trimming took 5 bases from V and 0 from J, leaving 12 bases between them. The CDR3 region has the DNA TGTGCCAGCAGTTTAAGCGGAAGCTCCTACAATGAGCAGTTCTTC. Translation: CASSLSGSSYNEQFF.

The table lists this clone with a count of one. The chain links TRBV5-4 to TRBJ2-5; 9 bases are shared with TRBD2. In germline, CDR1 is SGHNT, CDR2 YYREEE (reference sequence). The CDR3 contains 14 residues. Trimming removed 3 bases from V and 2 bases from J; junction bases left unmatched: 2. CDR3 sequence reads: CASSSLAGQETQYF. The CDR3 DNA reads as TGTGCCAGCAGCTCTCTAGCGGGACAAGAGACCCAGTACTTC.

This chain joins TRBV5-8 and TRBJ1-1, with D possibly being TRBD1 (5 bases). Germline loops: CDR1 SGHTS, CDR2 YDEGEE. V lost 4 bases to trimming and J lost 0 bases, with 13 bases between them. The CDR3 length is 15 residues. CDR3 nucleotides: TGTGCCAGCAGCCCGGGGGTCTCACTGAACACTGAAGCTTTCTTT. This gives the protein CASSPGVSLNTEAFF.

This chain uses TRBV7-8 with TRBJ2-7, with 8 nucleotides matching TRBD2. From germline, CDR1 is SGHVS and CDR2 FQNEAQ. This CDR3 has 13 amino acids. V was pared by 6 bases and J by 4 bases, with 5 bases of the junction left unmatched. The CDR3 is CASSRLALYEQYF. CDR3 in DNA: TGTGCCAGCAGTCGACTAGCGTTATACGAGCAGTACTTC. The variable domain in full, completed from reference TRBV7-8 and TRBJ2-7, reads GAGVSQSPRYKVAKRGQDVALRCDPISGHVSLFWYQQALGQGPEFLTYFQNEAQLDKSGLPSDRFFAERPEGSVSTLKIQRTQQEDSAVYLCASSRLALYEQYFGPGTRLTVT.

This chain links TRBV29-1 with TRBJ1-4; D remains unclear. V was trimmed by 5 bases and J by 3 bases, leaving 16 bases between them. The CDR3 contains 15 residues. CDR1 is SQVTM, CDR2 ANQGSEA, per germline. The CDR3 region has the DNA TGCAGCGTTAAGCGTCTAGGTTCTCCTAATGAAAAACTGTTTTTT. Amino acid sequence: CSVKRLGSPNEKLFF.

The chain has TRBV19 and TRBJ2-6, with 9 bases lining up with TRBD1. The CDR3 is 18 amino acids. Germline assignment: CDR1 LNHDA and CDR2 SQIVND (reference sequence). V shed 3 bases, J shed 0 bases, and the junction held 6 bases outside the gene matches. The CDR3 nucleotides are TGTGCCAGTAGTATGCGTACAGGGGGCCTCTCTGGGGCCAACGTCCTGACTTTC. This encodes CASSMRTGGLSGANVLTF.

The CDR3 loop is CAITAGTPLGEAFF. DNA of the CDR3: TGTGCCATCACCGCCGGGACACCGCTGGGTGAAGCTTTCTTT. The chain links TRBV10-3 to TRBJ1-1; D is perhaps TRBD1 (6 bases). The CDR3 extends over 14 amino acids. The germline V gene encodes CDR1 ENHRY and CDR2 SYGVKD. Trimming removed 7 bases at V and 7 bases at J, with 19 bases between.

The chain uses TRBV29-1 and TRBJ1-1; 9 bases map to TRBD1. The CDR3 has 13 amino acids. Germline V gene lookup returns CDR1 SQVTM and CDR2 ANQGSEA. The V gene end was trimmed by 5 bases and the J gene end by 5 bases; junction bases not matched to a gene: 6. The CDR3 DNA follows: TGCAGCGTTCATCCGGACAGGGGAACTGAAGCTTTCTTT. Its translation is CSVHPDRGTEAFF.

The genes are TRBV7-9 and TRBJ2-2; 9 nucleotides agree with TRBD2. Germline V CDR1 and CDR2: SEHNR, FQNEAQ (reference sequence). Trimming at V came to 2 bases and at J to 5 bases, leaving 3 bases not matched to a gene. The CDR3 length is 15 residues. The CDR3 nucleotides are TGTGCCAGCAGCTTACTAAGCGGGGGGACCGGGGAGCTGTTTTTT. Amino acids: CASSLLSGGTGELFF. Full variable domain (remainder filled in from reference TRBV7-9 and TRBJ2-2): DTGVSQNPRHKITKRGQNVTFRCDPISEHNRLYWYRQTLGQGPEFLTYFQNEAQLEKSRLLSDRFSAERPKGSFSTLEIQRTEQGDSAMYLCASSLLSGGTGELFFGEGSRLTVL.